This T cell receptor (beta chain) was captured by sequencing in a study of molecular identifiers for immune sequencing clone quantification. Study-wide background: Replicate experiments took RNA from around 18,000 or 91,000 naive CD8 cells, divided it five ways and sequenced four.

This clonotype came up many times. Its antigen remains unidentified. Naive CD8 T cells were sorted as CD8+CD4-CCR7+CD45RA+. The germline V and J ends were trimmed by 5 bases and 2 bases, with 17 bases remaining between them. The germline CDR1 and CDR2 sequences are SEHNR and FQNEAQ (reference sequence). The CDR3 spans 16 residues. Study-level findings and limits: Under 1% of molecules in naive cells, but over 98% of effector molecules, belonged to clones above 20 RNA copies.

Preparation of the bulk TCR libraries relied on previously described methods and listed TCR primers. One entry per CDR3 protein results from TCRdb running MiXCR on the PCR reads. In the table there are 400,000 to 600,000 distinct CDR3 sequences, roughly 24% of which are singletons. The receptor was isolated from a human donor in good health. Some libraries in this study had Jurkat cell RNA spiked in. The V gene is TRBV7-9, the J gene TRBJ2-3; D could derive from TRBD1 or TRBD2 (6 bases each). The sequenced sample was naive CD8+ T cells from blood, with Jurkat cell RNA spiked in. As for subset: FACS-sorted CD8+CD4-CCR7+CD45RA+ naive T cells. The CDR3 coding sequence is TGTGCCAGCAGCCTTACCGGGGGCCGAGACACAGATACGCAGTATTTT. Encoded protein: CASSLTGGRDTDTQYF.